This is a list of T cell receptor beta chains from one sample in a study of T cell repertoires in cytomegalovirus infection. TCRdb reprocessed the reads via MiXCR and lists one record per CDR3 protein. The repertoire holds under 350,000 distinct CDR3 sequences, with approximately 10% as singletons. Sequenced sample: PBMCs. These receptors were taken from a human donor in good health (CMV status not recorded). Some clones in this sample may be carry-over from other donors' samples. Each CDR3 is given with its conserved first and last residue. The order of the fields is D gene, J gene, clone size, V gene, CDR3 protein, CDR3 DNA. D genes are given only for firm matches. A clone size is listed for some rows: how often the clone was seen (once, few, many), or a class if it is expanded.

. | TRBJ1-1 | . | TRBV5-1 | CASSLEPAGASNTEAFF | TGCGCCAGCAGCTTGGAGCCGGCAGGGGCCTCGAACACTGAAGCTTTCTTT
TRBD1 | TRBJ2-2 | many | TRBV10-3 | CAISSGTGATGELFF | TGTGCCATCAGTTCCGGGACAGGGGCGACCGGGGAGCTGTTTTTT
. | TRBJ1-1 | many | TRBV12-3/TRBV12-4 | CASSPTGPLAFF | TGTGCCAGCAGTCCGACCGGGCCTTTGGCTTTCTTT
. | TRBJ2-2 | many | TRBV2 | CASRDPSRTGELFF | TGTGCCAGCAGGGATCCTAGCCGTACCGGGGAGCTGTTTTTT
TRBD2 | TRBJ2-5 | . | TRBV20-1 | CSARRGLAEETQYF | TGCAGTGCACGGCGGGGACTAGCGGAAGAGACCCAGTACTTC
. | TRBJ2-1 | many | TRBV20-1 | CSAHLSSYNEQFF | TGCAGTGCCCACTTAAGCTCCTACAATGAGCAGTTCTTC
. | TRBJ1-6 | . | TRBV20-1 | CSAMAQGSYNSPLHF | TGCAGTGCTATGGCGCAGGGCTCCTATAATTCACCCCTCCACTTT
TRBD2 | TRBJ2-3 | many | TRBV7-3 | CASSLRGGDSDTQYF | TGTGCCAGCAGCTTACGCGGGGGGGATTCAGATACGCAGTATTTT
. | TRBJ1-5 | . | TRBV2 | CASSEGTYGSNQPQHF | TGTGCCAGCAGTGAAGGGACTTACGGGAGCAATCAGCCCCAGCATTTT
. | TRBJ1-5 | many | TRBV20-1 | CSAVTPGSNQPQHF | TGCAGTGCGGTGACCCCGGGGAGCAATCAGCCCCAGCATTTT
TRBD1 | TRBJ1-4 | . | TRBV18 | CASSPSYGTGIEKLFF | TGTGCCAGCTCACCCTCTTACGGGACAGGGATTGAAAAACTGTTTTTT